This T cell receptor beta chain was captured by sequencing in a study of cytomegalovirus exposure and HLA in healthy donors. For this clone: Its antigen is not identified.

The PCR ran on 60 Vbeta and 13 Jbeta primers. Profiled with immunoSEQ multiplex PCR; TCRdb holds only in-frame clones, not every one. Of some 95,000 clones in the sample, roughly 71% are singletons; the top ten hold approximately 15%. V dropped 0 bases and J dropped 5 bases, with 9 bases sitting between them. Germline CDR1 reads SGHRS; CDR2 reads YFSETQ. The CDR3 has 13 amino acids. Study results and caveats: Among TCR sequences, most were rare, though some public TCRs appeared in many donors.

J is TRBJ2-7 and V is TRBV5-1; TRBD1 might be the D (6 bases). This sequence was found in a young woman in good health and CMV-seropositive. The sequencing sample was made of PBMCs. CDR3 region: CASSLGTANEQYF. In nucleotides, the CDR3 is TGCGCCAGCAGCTTGGGGACAGCCAACGAGCAGTACTTC.